This T cell receptor (beta chain) derives from a study of cytomegalovirus exposure and HLA in healthy donors. About the study: Of all 370 or so donors who were genotyped, roughly 81% belonged to the Caucasian-associated ancestry cluster. Study conclusions and caveats: CMV serostatus was the sole immune exposure data available.

The CDR3 is made up of 17 amino acids. Germline CDR1 reads MGHRA; CDR2 reads YSYEKL. V was cut by 0 bases and J by 8 bases, with 19 bases left in between. About this clone: As yet, its antigen is unknown.

The PCR contained 60 Vbeta and 13 Jbeta primers. Clones were sequenced by immunoSEQ multiplex PCR, and TCRdb holds only the in-frame ones, with some missing. The sample includes a few hundred thousand clones, approximately 80% of them seen just once. The chain uses TRBV4-1 and TRBJ1-4, with D maybe TRBD1 (6 bases). The TCR comes from a girl aged 2 to 9 in good health and CMV-seronegative. Sequenced material: PBMCs. CDR3 protein: CASSQDLNRDGWEKLFF. Written as DNA, the CDR3 is TGCGCCAGCAGCCAAGACCTTAACAGGGACGGGTGGGAAAAACTGTTTTTT.